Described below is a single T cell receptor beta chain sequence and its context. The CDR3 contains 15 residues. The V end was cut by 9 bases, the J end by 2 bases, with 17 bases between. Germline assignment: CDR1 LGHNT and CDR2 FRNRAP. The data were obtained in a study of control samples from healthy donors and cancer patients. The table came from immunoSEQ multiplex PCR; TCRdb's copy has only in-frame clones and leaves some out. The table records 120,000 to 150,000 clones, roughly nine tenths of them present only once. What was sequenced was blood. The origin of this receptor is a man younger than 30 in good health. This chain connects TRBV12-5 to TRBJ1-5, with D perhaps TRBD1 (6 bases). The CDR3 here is CARPEQGFGNQPQHF. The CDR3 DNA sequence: TGTGCTAGGCCCGAACAGGGTTTTGGCAATCAGCCCCAGCATTTT.